A single sample is the source of the 31 T cell receptor beta chains below, sequenced in a study of shared clonotypes between healthy human individuals. Produced via immunoSEQ multiplex PCR; TCRdb's table is partial and in-frame only. Of 2 million to 2.5 million clones in the sample, 95% were seen once. The sequencing input was naive CD4+ T cells sorted from blood. This sample's subset: CD45RA+ positively selected. The receptors stem from a man aged 18 to 29 in good health.

The chain joins TRBV5-1 to TRBJ2-7; 10 bases agree with TRBD2. The CDR3 is 17 amino acids. The germline CDR1 and CDR2 sequences are SGHRS and YFSETQ. V was clipped by 1 base and J by 0 bases; unmatched bases: 7. The CDR3 nucleotides are TGCGCCAGCAGCTTGCGACTAGCGGGTTCTTACTCCTACGAGCAGTACTTC. It encodes CASSLRLAGSYSYEQYF.

V usage is TRBV6-6 and J usage is TRBJ2-1; TRBD2 matches 7 bases. The germline V gene encodes CDR1 MNHNY and CDR2 SVGAGI (reference sequence). This CDR3 region has 15 residues. V gave up 4 bases and J gave up 1 base; unmatched junction bases: 4. The CDR3 DNA reads TGTGCCAGCAGTTCCGGACTAGAGTCCTACAATGAGCAGTTCTTC. It codes for CASSSGLESYNEQFF.

The gene calls are TRBV5-4 and TRBJ2-2, with D maybe TRBD2 (5 bases). Germline CDR1 and CDR2: SGHNT and YYREEE (reference sequence). Trimming took 1 base from V and 0 from J, leaving 7 bases between them. The CDR3 is 15 amino acids. CDR3 bases: TGTGCCAGCAGCTTGACTAGGACGAACACCGGGGAGCTGTTTTTT. Its protein is CASSLTRTNTGELFF.

A word on this clone: This CDR3 is also generated by other DNA sequences in the sample. CDR3 amino acids: CASSLYNEQFF. The CDR3 coding sequence is TGTGCCAGCAGTTTATACAATGAGCAGTTCTTC. The rearrangement uses TRBV2 and TRBJ2-1; D not certain. V gave up 5 bases and J gave up 4 bases, with 3 bases separating them. There are 11 residues in the CDR3. Germline V lookup: CDR1 SNHLY, CDR2 FYNNEI.

The chain uses TRBV5-1 and TRBJ2-1; TRBD2 matches 9 bases. The germline V gene encodes CDR1 SGHRS and CDR2 YFSETQ. The CDR3 loop spans 14 amino acids. With 4 bases clipped from V and 4 bases from J, the junction kept 3 bases outside the gene matches. The CDR3 DNA sequence: TGCGCCAGCAGCCGACTAGCGGAGTACAATGAGCAGTTCTTC. The encoded protein is CASSRLAEYNEQFF.

This sequence joins TRBV29-1 and TRBJ1-2; D might be TRBD1 (6 bases). Trimming pared 6 bases from V and 3 bases from J, leaving 11 bases between. Germline CDR1 is SQVTM and CDR2 is ANQGSEA. The CDR3 covers 12 residues. Here the CDR3 DNA reads TGCAGCGTCGACAGGAGTCACTATGGCTACACCTTC. This translates into CSVDRSHYGYTF.

This chain links TRBV28 with TRBJ1-1, with D perhaps matching TRBD1 (5 bases). CDR3 length: 16 amino acids. V dropped 6 bases and J dropped 0 bases, with 17 bases sitting between them. Looked up from germline, CDR1 is MDHEN and CDR2 is SYDVKM. The CDR3 DNA is TGTGCCAGCAGGGGGCCCGGGTCGGATTTGAACACTGAAGCTTTCTTT. It codes for CASRGPGSDLNTEAFF.

The chain links TRBV28 to TRBJ1-4, with D tentatively TRBD1 (5 bases). The CDR3 has 15 residues. Trimming left V 4 bases short and J 0 bases short, with 9 bases between. Germline V gene lookup returns CDR1 MDHEN and CDR2 SYDVKM. CDR3: CASSSRDATNEKLFF. CDR3 nucleotide sequence: TGTGCCAGCAGTTCAAGGGACGCAACTAATGAAAAACTGTTTTTT.

The rearrangement joins TRBV5-1 to TRBJ2-6; D is perhaps TRBD1 (6 bases). V dropped 6 bases and J dropped 0 bases, with 16 bases sitting between them. Germline loops: CDR1 SGHRS, CDR2 YFSETQ. The CDR3 has 17 amino acids. In nucleotides, the CDR3 is TGCGCCAGCACGCTGACAGGATTATACTCTGGGGCCAACGTCCTGACTTTC. Its protein is CASTLTGLYSGANVLTF.

The CDR3 bases are TGTGCCAGCTCTGGGGACAGAGCGACCCAGTACTTC. Its translation: CASSGDRATQYF. The chain is built from TRBV7-2 and TRBJ2-5; 7 bases fit TRBD1. The ends lost 8 bases at V and 7 bases at J; junction bases unmatched: 7. This CDR3 comprises 12 residues. Per germline, CDR1 SGHTA and CDR2 FQGNSA.

This clone showed up just once. This chain uses TRBV9 with TRBJ2-2; perhaps TRBD2 as D (5 bases). V lost 5 bases and J 6 bases, leaving 17 bases between the germline ends. Germline values: CDR1 SGDLS, CDR2 YYNGEE. The CDR3 sequence is 15 residues long. As DNA, the CDR3 is TGTGCCAGCAGGGACTTCCATCAGTTCCCCGGGGAGCTGTTTTTT. Its protein is CASRDFHQFPGELFF.

A remark on this clone: The sample has other DNA sequences that encode this CDR3 too. This chain joins TRBV2 and TRBJ1-5; D gene ambiguous. The ends were cut back, 4 bases at V and 4 bases at J, with 8 bases in the middle. Germline V gene sequence: CDR1 SNHLY, CDR2 FYNNEI. This CDR3 spans 13 amino acids. The CDR3 is CASSGTGNQPQHF. DNA for the CDR3: TGTGCCAGCAGTGGGACTGGTAATCAGCCCCAGCATTTT.

The chain links TRBV5-1 to TRBJ1-1, with D perhaps TRBD1 (6 bases). Germline V CDR1 and CDR2: SGHRS, YFSETQ. The CDR3 has 16 residues. Trimming left V 5 bases short and J 0 bases short, with 17 bases between. CDR3 amino acids: CASSATGTSMNTEAFF. The CDR3 bases are TGCGCCAGCAGTGCCACCGGGACAAGCATGAACACTGAAGCTTTCTTT.

The chain uses TRBV30 and TRBJ2-7; D is unclear. Deletions cut 6 bases from V and 0 bases from J, with 12 bases between. Germline CDR1 reads GTSNPN; CDR2 reads SVGIG (reference sequence). This CDR3 comprises 13 residues. DNA for the CDR3: TGTGCCTGCCTGCCCGGGTCCTCCTACGAGCAGTACTTC. It encodes CACLPGSSYEQYF.

J is TRBJ2-7 and V is TRBV6-5; no reliable D call. Trimming removed 6 bases from V and 4 bases from J, with 7 bases in between. The CDR3 totals 11 residues. Germline loops: CDR1 MNHEY, CDR2 SVGAGI. This CDR3 reads CASRRPYEQYF. CDR3 in DNA: TGTGCCAGCAGGCGACCTTACGAGCAGTACTTC.

Regarding this clone: This specimen includes other DNA sequences encoding the same CDR3. The chain uses TRBV12-5 and TRBJ1-1, with no clear D. CDR1 LGHNT and CDR2 FRNRAP come from the germline V gene. V gave up 0 bases and J gave up 6 bases, with 8 bases separating them. The CDR3 length is 13 residues. This CDR3 reads CASGLVGRAEAFF. CDR3 nucleotide sequence: TGTGCTAGTGGTTTGGTCGGGAGGGCTGAAGCTTTCTTT.

The chain recombines TRBV20-1 with TRBJ2-5; no definite D call. Germline V lookup: CDR1 DFQATT, CDR2 SNEGSKA (reference sequence). This CDR3 region has 11 residues. The V gene lost 5 bases and the J gene lost 4 bases, with 8 bases spanning the gap. The CDR3 coding sequence is TGCAGTGCTCGACACGGAGAGACCCAGTACTTC. Translated, it gives CSARHGETQYF.

The chain links TRBV30 to TRBJ1-4; perhaps TRBD1 as D (5 bases). Germline CDR1 is GTSNPN and CDR2 is SVGIG (reference sequence). This CDR3 spans 15 amino acids. The germline V and J ends were trimmed by 4 bases and 2 bases, with 14 bases remaining between them. CDR3 coding DNA: TGTGCCTGGACCGGGGCGGGGCCGACTAATGAAAAACTGTTTTTT. Translating gives CAWTGAGPTNEKLFF.

The gene calls are TRBV18 and TRBJ2-7, with TRBD2 matching 9 bases. CDR3 length: 16 residues. Germline trimming cut 1 base from V and 1 base from J; bases unmatched to any gene: 5. Germline values: CDR1 KGHSH, CDR2 LQKENI. DNA of the CDR3: TGTGCCAGCTCACCACGATCCAGCGGGAGGTCCTACGAGCAGTACTTC. Protein product: CASSPRSSGRSYEQYF. The full variable domain, rest sourced from reference TRBV18 and TRBJ2-7, is NAGVMQNPRHLVRRRGQEARLRCSPMKGHSHVYWYRQLPEEGLKFMVYLQKENIIDESGMPKERFSAEFPKEGPSILRIQQVVRGDSAAYFCASSPRSSGRSYEQYFGPGTRLTVT.

This clone was counted a single time. This chain links TRBV5-1 with TRBJ2-3; tentatively, D is TRBD1 (5 bases). Looked up from germline, CDR1 is SGHRS and CDR2 is YFSETQ. V lost 0 bases and J lost 2, with 10 bases in between. CDR3 length: 15 amino acids. In DNA form, the CDR3 reads TGCGCCAGCAGCTTGGCGGCAGGGCCCACAGATACGCAGTATTTT. Translation: CASSLAAGPTDTQYF.

The chain carries TRBV2 and TRBJ1-2, with D tentatively TRBD1 (5 bases). Germline loops: CDR1 SNHLY, CDR2 FYNNEI. The CDR3 is 12 amino acids. CDR3 DNA sequence: TGTGCTTCGGTATCGGGGGGCTATGGCTACACCTTC. It yields the protein CASVSGGYGYTF. Based on the CDR3 plus reference TRBV2 and TRBJ1-2, the full variable domain is EPEVTQTPSHQVTQMGQEVILRCVPISNHLYFYWYRQILGQKVEFLVSFYNNEISEKSEIFDDQFSVERPDGSNFTLKIRSTKLEDSAMYFCASVSGGYGYTFGSGTRLTVV.

As to this clone: This CDR3 is also generated by other DNA sequences in the sample. The genes are TRBV5-4 and TRBJ1-3; a weak D match, TRBD1 (5 bases). The CDR3 has 13 residues. Germline CDR1 and CDR2: SGHNT and YYREEE (reference sequence). The V end was cut by 0 bases, the J end by 4 bases, with 5 bases between. CDR3 coding DNA: TGTGCCAGCAGCTTGGGACAGGGAAACACCATATATTTT. Protein: CASSLGQGNTIYF.

The J gene is TRBJ2-2, the V gene TRBV10-3; 14 bases align to TRBD2. Germline assignment: CDR1 ENHRY and CDR2 SYGVKD. The CDR3 extends over 17 amino acids. The V and J ends lost 4 bases and 3 bases, in that order; junction bases with no gene match: 4. CDR3 nucleotides: TGTGCCATCAGTGGGGGACTAGCGGGAGTCCACACCGGGGAGCTGTTTTTT. Residues: CAISGGLAGVHTGELFF.

This rearrangement joins TRBV11-2 to TRBJ1-2, with TRBD1 as a possible D gene (5 bases). The CDR3 loop spans 13 amino acids. V lost 4 bases and J 8 bases, leaving 14 bases between the germline ends. Germline CDR1 and CDR2: SGHAT and FQNNGV. The CDR3 region is CASSWTQGGGYTF. As DNA, the CDR3 is TGTGCCAGCAGCTGGACTCAGGGAGGAGGCTACACCTTC.

The V and J genes are TRBV10-3 and TRBJ1-3; D gene uncertain. V was pared by 6 bases and J by 7 bases, with 10 bases between. The CDR3 length is 12 residues. The V gene's germline CDR1 is ENHRY and CDR2 SYGVKD. The CDR3 DNA reads TGTGCCATCAGCGGGCAGTTCAACACCATATATTTT. Its translation is CAISGQFNTIYF.

The chain is built from TRBV9 and TRBJ1-2; tentative D call: TRBD1 (5 bases). This CDR3 has 14 residues. Germline loops: CDR1 SGDLS, CDR2 YYNGEE. The germline V and J ends were trimmed by 3 bases and 6 bases, with 15 bases remaining between them. CDR3 DNA: TGTGCCAGCAGCGCCTACGGGGGTTTAGATGGCTACACCTTC. It codes for CASSAYGGLDGYTF.

In this sample, this clone turned up once. This rearrangement joins TRBV6-1 to TRBJ2-1; 7 positions match TRBD2. The CDR3 runs 17 residues. J lost 1 base, V lost 3 bases, and 9 bases had no gene match. CDR1 is MNHNS, CDR2 SASEGT, per germline. In DNA, the CDR3 is TGTGCCAGCAGTGATAGCGGGCTGGGGCTATCCTACAATGAGCAGTTCTTC. This translates into CASSDSGLGLSYNEQFF.

The J gene is TRBJ2-5, the V gene TRBV5-1; 11 bases map to TRBD1. The J segment lost 5 bases and the V segment lost 7 bases, leaving 10 bases of the junction unmatched. The germline V gene has CDR1 SGHRS and CDR2 YFSETQ. The CDR3 runs to 15 residues. DNA for the CDR3: TGCGCCAGCGGTGGACAGGGGGCCCAACTGGAGACCCAGTACTTC. Translation: CASGGQGAQLETQYF.

The count of this clone is one. The rearrangement joins TRBV6-5 to TRBJ1-6; D remains ambiguous. Trimming cost V 4 bases and J 7 bases, with 11 bases left between them. The V gene's germline CDR1 is MNHEY and CDR2 SVGAGI. The CDR3 totals 14 residues. The CDR3 sequence: CASSLAVGNSPLHF. The DNA of the CDR3 is TGTGCCAGCAGTTTAGCGGTGGGGAATTCACCCCTCCACTTT.

The chain uses TRBV29-1 and TRBJ1-1; no firm D call. Germline values: CDR1 SQVTM, CDR2 ANQGSEA. The CDR3 loop spans 12 amino acids. The V end was cut by 7 bases, the J end by 0 bases, with 9 bases between. CDR3 region: CSAVLLNTEAFF. The CDR3 coding sequence is TGCAGCGCTGTCTTATTGAACACTGAAGCTTTCTTT.

The CDR3 here is CASSSTGTGVYGYTF. The CDR3 DNA follows: TGTGCCAGCAGTTCAACCGGGACAGGAGTTTATGGCTACACCTTC. The chain links TRBV28 to TRBJ1-2; TRBD1 agrees at 8 bases. Germline V gives CDR1 MDHEN, CDR2 SYDVKM. This CDR3 contains 15 residues. Trimming took 4 bases from V and 5 from J; bases not matched to a gene: 9.